These 5 T cell receptor beta chains share one sample of origin, sequenced in a study of T cell repertoires in cytomegalovirus infection. TCRdb redid the calling of the reads with MiXCR, one entry per CDR3 protein. The data hold about 530,000 distinct CDR3 sequences, with around 27% observed a single time. Sequenced input: PBMCs. The receptor set was obtained from a human donor in good health (CMV status not recorded). Some clones in this sample may be carry-over from other donors' samples.

This clonotype occurred once. The rearrangement uses TRBV11-2 and TRBJ2-3; D may be TRBD2 (6 bases). The CDR3 has 17 residues. V dropped 1 base and J dropped 2 bases, with 16 bases sitting between them. Germline V lookup: CDR1 SGHAT, CDR2 FQNNGV. For the CDR3, the DNA is TGTGCCAGCAGCTTAGGTATGGCGGGACTCCCCACAGATACGCAGTATTTT. This gives the protein CASSLGMAGLPTDTQYF.

The rearrangement uses TRBV23-1 and TRBJ2-7; a possible D gene is TRBD1 (5 bases). TRBV23-1 is an open reading frame whose function is uncertain. V was cut by 2 bases and J by 6 bases, with 20 bases left in between. CDR3 size: 16 residues. CDR3: CASSQPRPGRAFEQYV. In DNA form, the CDR3 reads TGCGCCAGCAGTCAACCCCGGCCGGGCAGGGCCTTCGAGCAGTACGTC.

The chain recombines TRBV20-1 with TRBJ2-3; D perhaps matches TRBD1 (6 bases). The CDR3 sequence is 14 residues long. Germline loops: CDR1 DFQATT, CDR2 SNEGSKA (reference sequence). Between the trimmed V and J ends, which lost 3 bases and 1 base, there was a span of 11 bases. The CDR3 DNA is TGCAGTGCTAGGAGGGGGACCGGCACAGATACGCAGTATTTT. This encodes CSARRGTGTDTQYF.

This clonotype was counted between two and nine times. V gene TRBV5-6 combines with J gene TRBJ2-1, with 13 nucleotides matching TRBD2. This CDR3 contains 22 residues. The germline V gene encodes CDR1 SGHDT and CDR2 YYEEEE. Trimming cost V 1 base and J 6 bases; bases outside gene matches: 22. In nucleotides, the CDR3 is TGTGCCAGCAGCTTGTCTCGGACTAGCGGGAGCGTTCGGTGGAGTCGTGTCAATGAGCAGTTCTTC. Residues: CASSLSRTSGSVRWSRVNEQFF.

V gene TRBV24-1 combines with J gene TRBJ2-3; weak D call: TRBD2 (7 bases). Trimming took 7 bases from V and 4 from J, leaving 11 bases between them. Germline CDR1 KGHDR, CDR2 SFDVKD. The CDR3 extends over 13 amino acids. This chain's CDR3 is CATSQGRADTQYF. In DNA, the CDR3 is TGTGCCACCAGCCAGGGGAGGGCAGATACGCAGTATTTT.